The present T cell receptor (beta chain) was sequenced within a study of OX40 agonist ivuxolimab in advanced cancers. Study summary: Patients in dose escalation had liver, melanoma, kidney or head and neck cancers. Notes on the study in general: At 0.1 to 3.0 mg/kg and by week 6, CD4+ and CD8+ T cells in the blood had expanded clonally. Expanded clones belonging to CD8+ T cells outnumbered, on average, those of CD4+.

Sequenced by immunoSEQ multiplex PCR; TCRdb stores in-frame clones only, minus some. The sample yields under 9,000 clones, more than 75% seen once. Concerning this clone itself: The antigen remains undetermined.

Baseline, cycle 4 day 1, and cycle 7 day 1 were the blood sampling points. The sample in question was CD4+ or CD8+ T cells sorted from blood, obtained in a trial of the OX40 agonist ivuxolimab. The origin of this receptor is an adult with an advanced solid tumor such as melanoma, head and neck, liver or kidney cancer.

The DNA of the CDR3 is TGTGCCAGCAGCTCATATGACCTCGGGACAGGGGATGGCTACACCTTC. Translation: CASSSYDLGTGDGYTF. This sequence joins TRBV7-8 and TRBJ1-2; 10 bases fit TRBD1. The junction had 11 bases not matched to a gene; V was cut back by 4 bases and J by 6 bases. The germline V gene encodes CDR1 SGHVS and CDR2 FQNEAQ. The CDR3 consists of 16 residues.